This T cell receptor beta chain was profiled in a study of cytomegalovirus exposure and HLA in healthy donors. The CDR3 extends over 15 amino acids. Deletions cut 0 bases from V and 0 bases from J, with 10 bases between. CDR1 and CDR2 from the germline V gene are SGHRS and YFSETQ. Study observations and caveats: It was shown in a later analysis that HLA-associated TCR beta chains were more clonally expanded than other, equally common chains. Earlier analysis yielded a pattern in which most TCR beta V segments were productive about 90% or about 30% of the time.

This clone has more than one count but fewer than ten. The antigen is not known. Amplification used 60 Vbeta primers and 13 Jbeta primers. Method: immunoSEQ multiplex PCR; TCRdb's copy keeps in-frame clones and lacks some. The sample contains some 93,000 clones, approximately 60% of which appear only once. This TCR derives from a boy between 10 and 17 years old in good health and CMV-seropositive. Sequencing was done on a sample of PBMCs. This sequence joins TRBV5-1 and TRBJ2-7, with D possibly matching TRBD1 (5 bases). Here the CDR3 DNA reads TGCGCCAGCAGCTTGGAAGGGGCGAGCTCCTACGAGCAGTACTTC. Protein product: CASSLEGASSYEQYF.